This T cell receptor (beta chain) was captured in a study of graft-versus-host responses after intestinal transplantation. Points on this clone: What it binds is not known.

Libraries were prepared by immunoSEQ multiplex PCR; TCRdb keeps only in-frame clonotypes and omits some of them. The sample records about 88,000 clones, about 95% being singletons. Germline lookup yields CDR1 SGHTA and CDR2 FQGTGA. The CDR3 runs 14 residues. V lost 6 bases, J lost 8 bases, and 17 bases lay in between. The TCR was taken from a human donor who was the organ donor for an intestinal transplant. Material: unstimulated CD4+ T cells sorted from spleen or lymph node cells, obtained before transplant. V is TRBV7-3 and J is TRBJ2-1; a possible D gene is TRBD1 (6 bases). CDR3: CASSPQAGAHEQFF. DNA of the CDR3: TGTGCCAGCAGTCCGCAGGCAGGGGCCCATGAGCAGTTCTTC. The variable domain in full, with the rest retrieved from reference TRBV7-3 and TRBJ2-1, is GAGVSQTPSNKVTEKGKYVELRCDPISGHTALYWYRQSLGQGPEFLIYFQGTGAADDSGLPNDRFFAVRPEGSVSTLKIQRTERGDSAVYLCASSPQAGAHEQFFGPGTRLTVL.